Below, 24 T cell receptor beta chains from the same sample are listed, as sequenced in a study of blood T cell repertoires in COVID-19. Clones were read by immunoSEQ multiplex PCR, and TCRdb kept only the in-frame ones, dropping some. Of some 40,000 clones in the sample, around 90% were seen once. The sample consisted of peripheral blood. The receptors were sampled from a man aged 50-60 years with COVID-19, enrolled during active disease.

The V and J genes are TRBV21-1 and TRBJ2-1; TRBD1 reflects the table's D call only, with no check against the DNA. TRBV21-1 is given as a pseudogene. The CDR3 spans 15 residues. This CDR3 reads CASSTRGQGADEQFF. The CDR3 nucleotides read TGTGCCAGCAGCACTCGGGGACAGGGGGCCGATGAGCAGTTCTTC.

This chain uses TRBV9 with TRBJ2-7; 7 bases are a match to TRBD1. This CDR3 has 14 residues. Germline V gene sequence: CDR1 SGDLS, CDR2 YYNGEE. Trimming removed 3 bases from V and 1 base from J; junction bases left unmatched: 4. The CDR3: CASSARQGSYEQYF. The CDR3 DNA sequence: TGTGCCAGCAGCGCCCGACAGGGTTCCTACGAGCAGTACTTC.

V usage is TRBV30 and J usage is TRBJ1-1; D remains unclear. There are 15 residues in the CDR3. CDR1 GTSNPN and CDR2 SVGIG come from the germline V gene (reference sequence). V lost 0 bases and J lost 5, with 16 bases in between. CDR3 protein: CAWSVPRGGMTEAFF. CDR3 sequence (DNA): TGTGCCTGGAGTGTACCTAGAGGAGGCATGACTGAAGCTTTCTTT.

V is TRBV5-8 and J is TRBJ2-1; 12 bases align to TRBD2. This CDR3 is built from 15 residues. Germline-derived CDR1 and CDR2 are SGHTS and YDEGEE. Trimming removed 3 bases from V and 9 bases from J; junction bases left unmatched: 7. Here the CDR3 reads CASSSLTTSGSEQFF. Written as DNA, the CDR3 is TGTGCCAGCAGCTCCCTGACGACTAGCGGGAGTGAGCAGTTCTTC.

The chain uses TRBV23-1 and TRBJ1-5; D possibly corresponds to TRBD1 (5 bases). TRBV23-1 is reported as an ORF; its role is uncertain. The CDR3 runs to 15 residues. The V gene lost 11 bases and the J gene lost 7 bases, with 24 bases spanning the gap. CDR3 bases: TGCGCCGAGGGGAGGAGGACCCGCCGACGACAGCCCCAGCATTTT. It codes for CAEGRRTRRRQPQHF.

This chain links TRBV5-1 with TRBJ2-1; 7 nucleotides line up with TRBD1. The CDR3 is made up of 14 amino acids. Looked up from germline, CDR1 is SGHRS and CDR2 is YFSETQ. V was pared by 5 bases and J by 3 bases, with 5 bases of the junction left unmatched. DNA for the CDR3: TGCGCCAGCAGGTGGCAGGGGGACTACAATGAGCAGTTCTTC. It yields the protein CASRWQGDYNEQFF.

V is TRBV5-1 and J is TRBJ2-1; D is possibly TRBD2 (5 bases). The germline V and J ends were trimmed by 4 bases and 5 bases, with 13 bases remaining between them. Germline CDR1 SGHRS, CDR2 YFSETQ. This CDR3 comprises 14 residues. The CDR3 DNA follows: TGCGCCAGCAGCATGAGAAGCGGAAACAATGAGCAGTTCTTC. Translated: CASSMRSGNNEQFF.

CDR3 bases: TGCGCCAGCAGCTTACGGTACGGAAACACCATATATTTT. Its translation: CASSLRYGNTIYF. This chain links TRBV5-1 with TRBJ1-3; no reliable D call. The CDR3 totals 13 residues. Germline V gene sequence: CDR1 SGHRS, CDR2 YFSETQ. V was shortened by 2 bases and J by 4 bases, with 7 bases between the two germline ends. Supplemented by reference TRBV5-1 and TRBJ1-3, the full variable domain reads KAGVTQTPRYLIKTRGQQVTLSCSPISGHRSVSWYQQTPGQGLQFLFEYFSETQRNKGNFPGRFSGRQFSNSRSEMNVSTLELGDSALYLCASSLRYGNTIYFGEGSWLTVV.

The V and J genes are TRBV30 and TRBJ2-7, with 10 bases fitting TRBD1. CDR1 GTSNPN and CDR2 SVGIG come from the germline V gene (reference sequence). The ends lost 3 bases at V and 2 bases at J; junction bases unmatched: 7. This CDR3 region has 15 residues. The DNA of the CDR3 is TGTGCCTGGAGCGAAGGGACAGGGGTACCCTACGAGCAGTACTTC. Translation gives CAWSEGTGVPYEQYF.

The gene calls are TRBV5-1 and TRBJ2-5; 8 bases are shared with TRBD2. The V segment lost 4 bases and the J segment 5 bases; nucleotides outside the gene matches: 10. The germline V gene has CDR1 SGHRS and CDR2 YFSETQ. The CDR3 is 15 residues long. This chain's CDR3 is CASSDSSGSGETQYF. In DNA form, the CDR3 reads TGCGCCAGCAGCGACTCAAGCGGGAGTGGTGAGACCCAGTACTTC.

This clone was seen a handful of times. The chain joins TRBV2 to TRBJ2-7; 8 bases are shared with TRBD2. The CDR3 is 14 residues long. Germline V gene data show CDR1 as SNHLY and CDR2 as FYNNEI. V lost 0 bases to trimming and J lost 3 bases; unmatched junction nucleotides: 1. The CDR3: CASSEATSGYEQYF. DNA for the CDR3: TGTGCCAGCAGTGAAGCTACTAGCGGCTACGAGCAGTACTTC.

The chain combines TRBV28 with TRBJ2-7; 11 bases are shared with TRBD2. Per germline, CDR1 MDHEN and CDR2 SYDVKM. The CDR3 is 15 residues long. Trimming cost V 1 base and J 9 bases; bases outside gene matches: 8. The chain's CDR3 is CASSLLSLAGEGQYF. The CDR3 DNA reads TGTGCCAGCAGTTTATTATCACTAGCGGGAGAAGGGCAGTACTTC.

The V call is TRBV30, the J call TRBJ1-3; no clear D gene. V lost 1 base to trimming and J lost 0 bases, with 10 bases between them. In germline, CDR1 is GTSNPN, CDR2 SVGIG (reference sequence). The CDR3 consists of 15 residues. CDR3 DNA sequence: TGTGCCTGGAGTGGAATACTGAGCTCTGGAAACACCATATATTTT. Translating it yields CAWSGILSSGNTIYF. The full variable domain, its missing parts supplied by reference TRBV30 and TRBJ1-3, is SQTIHQWPATLVQPVGSPLSLECTVEGTSNPNLYWYRQAAGRGLQLLFYSVGIGQISSEVPQNLSASRPQDRQFILSSKKLLLSDSGFYLCAWSGILSSGNTIYFGEGSWLTVV.

The chain uses TRBV9 and TRBJ1-2; perhaps TRBD1 as D (5 bases). CDR3 size: 15 residues. Trimming took off 4 bases at V and 7 bases at J, with 20 bases between the two ends. The V gene's germline CDR1 is SGDLS and CDR2 YYNGEE. The CDR3 sequence: CASSPTSRDSRGYTF. CDR3 bases: TGTGCCAGCAGCCCGACGTCCCGGGACTCTCGTGGCTACACCTTC.

For the CDR3, the DNA is TGTGCCAGCAAGGACAGGGCGTCCGGGGAGCTGTTTTTT. Translating it yields CASKDRASGELFF. V and J are TRBV6-5 and TRBJ2-2, with 8 bases identical to TRBD1. The V and J ends lost 7 bases and 6 bases, in that order; junction bases with no gene match: 4. Germline CDR1 reads MNHEY; CDR2 reads SVGAGI. CDR3 size: 13 residues.

Only a few counts were recorded for this clone. The V gene is TRBV15, the J gene TRBJ1-5; D gene unclear. The V end was cut by 5 bases, the J end by 3 bases, with 8 bases between. CDR3 size: 13 residues. Per the germline V gene, CDR1 is LNHNV and CDR2 is YYDKDF (reference sequence). CDR3 bases: TGTGCCACCAGCCAGCGGGTCAATCAGCCCCAGCATTTT. Translation gives CATSQRVNQPQHF.

CDR3 sequence (DNA): TGTGCCAGCAGCTTAGTTGGCGGGCAGCTCACTAACTATGGCTACACCTTC. Protein sequence: CASSLVGGQLTNYGYTF. This chain uses TRBV7-2 with TRBJ1-2, with unresolved D. Trimming removed 1 base at V and 0 bases at J, with 15 bases between. Germline values: CDR1 SGHTA, CDR2 FQGNSA. The CDR3 loop spans 17 amino acids. The whole variable domain, remainder taken from reference TRBV7-2 and TRBJ1-2, is GAGVSQSPSNKVTEKGKDVELRCDPISGHTALYWYRQSLGQGLEFLIYFQGNSAPDKSGLPSDRFSAERTGGSVSTLTIQRTQQEDSAVYLCASSLVGGQLTNYGYTFGSGTRLTVV.

This chain links TRBV7-2 with TRBJ2-1, with a possible D match to TRBD1 (6 bases). This CDR3 is built from 15 residues. The V gene's germline CDR1 is SGHTA and CDR2 FQGNSA. Trimming stripped 8 bases from V and 12 bases from J, with 26 bases between. The CDR3 coding sequence is TGTGCCAGCTCCCTTGCTGGGGGCCTAGTCTCGGGGCAGTTCTTC. Protein sequence: CASSLAGGLVSGQFF.

The rearrangement links TRBV7-9 to TRBJ2-7, with D perhaps matching TRBD2 (6 bases). This CDR3 comprises 15 residues. The germline CDR1 and CDR2 sequences are SEHNR and FQNEAQ (reference sequence). Trimming left V 2 bases short and J 2 bases short, with 13 bases between. DNA of the CDR3: TGTGCCAGCAGCTTAACCGGGACTGTTACCTACGAGCAGTACTTC. Its translation: CASSLTGTVTYEQYF.

The chain couples TRBV25-1 to TRBJ2-7; D is unclear. V was clipped by 4 bases and J by 7 bases, with 8 bases between them. CDR1 is MGHDK, CDR2 SYGVNS, per germline. The CDR3 consists of 11 residues. The CDR3 is CASSVHEEQYF. For the CDR3, the DNA is TGTGCCAGCAGTGTTCACGAGGAGCAGTACTTC.

The J gene is TRBJ2-1, the V gene TRBV19; weak D call: TRBD2 (6 bases). V dropped 3 bases and J dropped 10 bases, with 13 bases sitting between them. The CDR3 runs to 13 residues. From germline, CDR1 is LNHDA and CDR2 SQIVND (reference sequence). CDR3 amino acids: CASSILSGGEQFF. CDR3 coding DNA: TGTGCCAGTAGTATCCTCAGTGGGGGGGAGCAGTTCTTC. The whole variable domain, filled in from reference TRBV19 and TRBJ2-1, reads DGGITQSPKYLFRKEGQNVTLSCEQNLNHDAMYWYRQDPGQGLRLIYYSQIVNDFQKGDIAEGYSVSREKKESFPLTVTSAQKNPTAFYLCASSILSGGEQFFGPGTRLTVL.

The rearrangement joins TRBV5-1 to TRBJ2-1, with D possibly being TRBD1 (5 bases). There are 15 residues in the CDR3. V lost 2 bases and J lost 0, with 9 bases in between. CDR1 SGHRS and CDR2 YFSETQ come from the germline V gene. The CDR3 is CASSLTGDSYNEQFF. The CDR3 nucleotides are TGCGCCAGCAGCTTAACAGGCGACTCCTACAATGAGCAGTTCTTC.

This chain links TRBV6-8 with TRBJ1-5; 7 bases map to TRBD1. The CDR3 is made up of 13 amino acids. Germline V gives CDR1 MNHGY, CDR2 SAAAGT. The V and J ends lost 7 bases and 4 bases, in that order; junction bases with no gene match: 4. The CDR3: CASKAGGNQPQHF. CDR3 DNA: TGTGCCAGCAAGGCAGGGGGGAATCAGCCCCAGCATTTT.

The chain has TRBV18 and TRBJ2-1, with 11 bases aligning to TRBD1. The CDR3 runs 15 residues. Germline loops: CDR1 KGHSH, CDR2 LQKENI. V was clipped by 4 bases and J by 3 bases; unmatched bases: 2. The CDR3 coding sequence is TGTGCCAGCTCACGGGGGACAGGGGGCTACAATGAGCAGTTCTTC. It specifies CASSRGTGGYNEQFF.